This T cell receptor (beta chain) was identified during a study of T cell responses to AZD1222 COVID-19 vaccine. General study points: CD4 TCRs associated with vaccination spanned spike, dominating at 160-218 and 743-854.

As to this clone: Its cognate antigen is unknown.

The method was immunoSEQ multiplex PCR; TCRdb's version includes in-frame clones alone and lacks a portion of them. The sample lists 100,000 to 150,000 clones, around 92% occurring once. The ends were cut back, 2 bases at V and 6 bases at J, with 21 bases in the middle. In germline, CDR1 is SGHNT, CDR2 YYREEE (reference sequence). The CDR3 is 16 residues long. The chain links TRBV5-4 to TRBJ2-7; D is perhaps TRBD1 (6 bases). This sample comprised peripheral blood, obtained on day 0 of AZD1222 vaccination. The TCR originated in an adult in good health. The CDR3 spells CASSFNRDIGAREQYF. CDR3 sequence (DNA): TGTGCCAGCAGCTTCAACCGGGACATAGGGGCTCGCGAGCAGTACTTC.